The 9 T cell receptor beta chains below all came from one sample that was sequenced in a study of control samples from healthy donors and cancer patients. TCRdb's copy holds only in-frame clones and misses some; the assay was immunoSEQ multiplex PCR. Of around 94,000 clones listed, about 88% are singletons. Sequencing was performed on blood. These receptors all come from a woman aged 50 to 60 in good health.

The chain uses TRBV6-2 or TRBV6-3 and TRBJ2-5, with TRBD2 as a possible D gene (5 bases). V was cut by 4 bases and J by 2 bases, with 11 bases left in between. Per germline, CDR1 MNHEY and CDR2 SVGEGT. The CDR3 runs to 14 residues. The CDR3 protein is CASSFLRTQETQYF. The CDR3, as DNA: TGTGCCAGCAGTTTCCTACGGACTCAAGAGACCCAGTACTTC.

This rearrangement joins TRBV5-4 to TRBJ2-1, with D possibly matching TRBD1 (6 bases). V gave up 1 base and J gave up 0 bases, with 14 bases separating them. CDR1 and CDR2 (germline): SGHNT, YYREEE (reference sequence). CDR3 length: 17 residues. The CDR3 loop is CASSLNQGTPSYNEQFF. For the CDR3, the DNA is TGTGCCAGCAGCTTGAACCAGGGGACCCCCTCCTACAATGAGCAGTTCTTC.

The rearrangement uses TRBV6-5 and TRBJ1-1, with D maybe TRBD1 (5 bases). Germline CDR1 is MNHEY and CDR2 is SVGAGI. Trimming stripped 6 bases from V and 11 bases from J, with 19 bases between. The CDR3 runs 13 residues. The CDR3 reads CASRIGGLGVAFF. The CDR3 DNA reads TGTGCCAGCAGGATTGGGGGTCTAGGTGTGGCTTTCTTT.

CDR3 in amino acids: CASSDSDNTEAFF. CDR3 DNA sequence: TGTGCCAGCAGTGACTCGGACAACACTGAAGCTTTCTTT. The chain is built from TRBV6-4 and TRBJ1-1; D remains unclear. CDR3 length equals 13 residues. V dropped 0 bases and J dropped 2 bases, with 4 bases sitting between them. Germline assignment: CDR1 MRHNA and CDR2 SNTAGT.

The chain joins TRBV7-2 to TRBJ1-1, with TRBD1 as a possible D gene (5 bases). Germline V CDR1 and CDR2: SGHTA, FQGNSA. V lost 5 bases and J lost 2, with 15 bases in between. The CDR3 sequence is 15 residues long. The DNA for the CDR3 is TGTGCCAGCAGCCCTCATGGGGGTGGAAACACTGAAGCTTTCTTT. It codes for CASSPHGGGNTEAFF.

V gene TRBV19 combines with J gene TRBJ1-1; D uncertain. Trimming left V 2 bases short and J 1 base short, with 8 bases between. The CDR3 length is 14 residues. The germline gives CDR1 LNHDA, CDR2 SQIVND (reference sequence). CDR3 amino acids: CASSISRENTEAFF. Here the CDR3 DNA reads TGTGCCAGTAGTATATCGCGGGAGAACACTGAAGCTTTCTTT.

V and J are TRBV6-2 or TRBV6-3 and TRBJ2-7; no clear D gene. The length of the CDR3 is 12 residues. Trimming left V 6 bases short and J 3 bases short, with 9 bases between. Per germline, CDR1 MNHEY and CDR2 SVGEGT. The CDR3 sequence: CASSPRLYEQYF. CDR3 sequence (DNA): TGTGCCAGCAGCCCTAGACTCTACGAGCAGTACTTC.

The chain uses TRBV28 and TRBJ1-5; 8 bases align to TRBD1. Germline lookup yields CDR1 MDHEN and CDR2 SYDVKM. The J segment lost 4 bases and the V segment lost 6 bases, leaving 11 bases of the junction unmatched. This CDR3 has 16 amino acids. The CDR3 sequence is CASSAPGQGGNQPQHF. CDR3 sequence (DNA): TGTGCCAGCAGCGCTCCCGGACAGGGTGGGAATCAGCCCCAGCATTTT.

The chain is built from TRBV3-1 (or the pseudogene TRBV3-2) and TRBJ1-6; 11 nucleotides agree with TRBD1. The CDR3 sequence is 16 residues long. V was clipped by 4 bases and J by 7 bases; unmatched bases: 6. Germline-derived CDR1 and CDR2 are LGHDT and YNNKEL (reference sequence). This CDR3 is CASSLRGTGGNSPLHF. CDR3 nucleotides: TGTGCCAGCAGCCTACGTGGGACAGGGGGAAATTCACCCCTCCACTTT.